This TCR beta chain was sequenced during a study of cytotoxic CD8 clonotypes in ibrutinib-treated CLL. Study-wide background: Mean values per sample were a few hundred thousand productive templates and tens of thousands of productive rearrangements.

V shed 2 bases and J shed 5 bases, with 12 bases lying between them. Germline V lookup: CDR1 SGHTA, CDR2 FQGNSA. The CDR3 loop spans 14 amino acids. There are a few counts of this clone. Method: immunoSEQ multiplex PCR; TCRdb's copy keeps in-frame clones and lacks some. The repertoire holds approximately 280,000 clones, with around 69% as singletons. The specimen was PBMCs, collected at disease progression, from a patient treated with ibrutinib. This TCR derives from a human donor with chronic lymphocytic leukemia. This chain connects TRBV7-2 to TRBJ1-1, with D possibly TRBD1 on 5 matching bases. CDR3: CASSLQGRETEAFF. CDR3 coding DNA: TGTGCCAGCAGCTTACAGGGAAGGGAAACTGAAGCTTTCTTT.